Listed here is a single T cell receptor beta chain. This table comes from immunoSEQ multiplex PCR, and its TCRdb copy is limited to in-frame clones, with some not included. The sample has fewer than 400,000 clones, about 85% seen once. The record originates from a study of blood T cell repertoires in COVID-19. Study summary: From T cells, B-cell-depleted T cells, or PBMCs came the material, which was cDNA or gDNA.

The sequenced sample consisted of peripheral blood. This receptor was obtained from a woman aged 18 to 35 with acute or convalescent COVID-19.

CDR3 sequence (DNA): TGTGCCAGTAGGGACAGGGGCCTGAGTACCGGGGAGCTGTTTTTT. It specifies CASRDRGLSTGELFF. The genes are TRBV19 and TRBJ2-2; 9 bases are a match to TRBD1. Germline V CDR1 and CDR2: LNHDA, SQIVND (reference sequence). This CDR3 spans 15 amino acids. V was pared by 6 bases and J by 5 bases, with 7 bases of the junction left unmatched.